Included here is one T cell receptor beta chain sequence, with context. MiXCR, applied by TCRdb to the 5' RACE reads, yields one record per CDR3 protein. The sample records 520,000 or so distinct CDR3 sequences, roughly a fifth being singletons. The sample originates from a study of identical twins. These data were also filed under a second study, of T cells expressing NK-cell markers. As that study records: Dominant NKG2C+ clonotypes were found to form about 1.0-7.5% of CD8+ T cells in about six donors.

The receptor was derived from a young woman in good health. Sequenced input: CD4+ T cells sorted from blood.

CDR3 region: CASSERLTRTGFYNEQFF. CDR3 sequence (DNA): TGCGCCAGCAGTGAGAGGTTAACTCGGACAGGGTTCTACAATGAGCAGTTCTTC. V and J are TRBV10-2 and TRBJ2-1, with TRBD1 identical over 8 bases. J was trimmed by 3 bases and V by 2 bases; bases with no gene match: 12. CDR3 size: 18 residues. CDR1 WSHSY and CDR2 SAAADI come from the germline V gene.